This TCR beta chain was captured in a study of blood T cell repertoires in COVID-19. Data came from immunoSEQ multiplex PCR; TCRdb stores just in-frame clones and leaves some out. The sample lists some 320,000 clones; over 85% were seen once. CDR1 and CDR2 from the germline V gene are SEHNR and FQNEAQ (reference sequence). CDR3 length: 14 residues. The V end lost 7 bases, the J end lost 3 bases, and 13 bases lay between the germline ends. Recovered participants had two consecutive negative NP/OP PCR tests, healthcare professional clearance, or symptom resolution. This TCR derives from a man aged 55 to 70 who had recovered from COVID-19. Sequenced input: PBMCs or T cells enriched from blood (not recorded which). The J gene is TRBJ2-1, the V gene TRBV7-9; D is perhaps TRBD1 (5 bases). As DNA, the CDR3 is TGTGCCAGCACCCCTGCTGACAGCTACAATGAGCAGTTCTTC. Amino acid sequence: CASTPADSYNEQFF.